This T cell receptor (beta chain) was observed in a study of shared T cell receptors in the human thymus. In its sample, this clone was seen a few times. Method: immunoSEQ multiplex PCR; TCRdb's copy keeps in-frame clones and lacks some. In the table there are just under 550,000 clones, 75% to 85% of which are singletons. The same data also contributed to another study, on human thymus T cells. In that study: It was healthy Finnish infants having corrective surgery for congenital heart defects who were the donors. Thymic material originated from resections removed in the course of corrective heart surgery. V and J gene usage appeared biased in thymic and blood repertoires. Related research found strongly overlapping thymic repertoires in unrelated individuals.

Sequences were obtained from thymocytes. The TCR was taken from a boy younger than two with a congenital heart defect.

The CDR3 DNA reads as TGCGCCAGCAGCCCCTCCCGTAGCTCCTACGAGCAGTACTTC. It translates to CASSPSRSSYEQYF. The gene calls are TRBV4-1 and TRBJ2-7; the D is unclear. Trimming took off 4 bases at V and 0 bases at J, with 10 bases between the two ends. Per germline, CDR1 MGHRA and CDR2 YSYEKL. CDR3 length equals 14 residues.